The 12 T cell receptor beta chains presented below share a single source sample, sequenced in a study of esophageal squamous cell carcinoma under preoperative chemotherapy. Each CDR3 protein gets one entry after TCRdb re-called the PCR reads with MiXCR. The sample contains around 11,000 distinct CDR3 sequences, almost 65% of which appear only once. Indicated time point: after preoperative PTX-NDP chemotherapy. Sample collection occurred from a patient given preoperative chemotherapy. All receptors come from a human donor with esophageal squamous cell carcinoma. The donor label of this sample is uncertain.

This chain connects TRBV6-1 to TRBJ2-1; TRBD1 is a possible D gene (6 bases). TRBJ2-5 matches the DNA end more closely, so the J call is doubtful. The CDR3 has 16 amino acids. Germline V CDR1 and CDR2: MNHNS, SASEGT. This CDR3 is CASSTNRDLPEETQYF. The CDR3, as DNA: TGTGCCAGCAGTACCAACAGGGACCTCCCGGAGGAGACCCAGTACTTC.

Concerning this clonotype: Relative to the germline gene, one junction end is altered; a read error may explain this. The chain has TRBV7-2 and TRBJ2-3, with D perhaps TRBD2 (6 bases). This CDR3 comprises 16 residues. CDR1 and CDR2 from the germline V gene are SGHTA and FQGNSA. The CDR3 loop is CASSLGGSGGKDMQYF. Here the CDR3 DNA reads TGTGCCAGCAGCTTAGGAGGTAGCGGAGGCAAAGACATGCAGTATTTC.

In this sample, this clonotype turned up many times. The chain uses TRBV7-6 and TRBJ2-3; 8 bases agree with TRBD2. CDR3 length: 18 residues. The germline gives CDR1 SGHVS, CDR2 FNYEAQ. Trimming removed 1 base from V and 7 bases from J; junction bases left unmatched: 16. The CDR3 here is CASSLGAFSGNIRNTQYF. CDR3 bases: TGTGCCAGCAGCTTAGGGGCCTTTAGCGGGAACATACGCAATACGCAGTATTTT.

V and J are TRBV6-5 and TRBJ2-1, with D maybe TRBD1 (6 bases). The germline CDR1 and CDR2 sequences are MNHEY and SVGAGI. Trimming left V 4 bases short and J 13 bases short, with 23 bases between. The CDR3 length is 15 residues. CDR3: CASSLYRAFLETQFF. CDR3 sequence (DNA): TGTGCCAGCAGTTTGTACAGGGCATTTTTGGAGACCCAGTTCTTC.

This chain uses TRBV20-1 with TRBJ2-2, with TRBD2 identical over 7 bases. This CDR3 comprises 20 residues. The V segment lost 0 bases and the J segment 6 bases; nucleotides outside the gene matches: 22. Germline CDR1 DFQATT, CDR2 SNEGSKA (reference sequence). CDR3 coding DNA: TGCAGTGCTAGAGATGAAGGGAGGAGCGGGAAGCCCTCGGGGGCCGGGGAGCTGTTTTTT. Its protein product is CSARDEGRSGKPSGAGELFF.

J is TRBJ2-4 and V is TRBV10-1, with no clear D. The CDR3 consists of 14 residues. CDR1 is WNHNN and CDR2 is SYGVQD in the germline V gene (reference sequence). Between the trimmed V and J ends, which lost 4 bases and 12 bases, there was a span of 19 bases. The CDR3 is CASSGQGDGKTQYF. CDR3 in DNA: TGCGCCAGCAGTGGGCAAGGTGACGGAAAGACTCAGTACTTC.

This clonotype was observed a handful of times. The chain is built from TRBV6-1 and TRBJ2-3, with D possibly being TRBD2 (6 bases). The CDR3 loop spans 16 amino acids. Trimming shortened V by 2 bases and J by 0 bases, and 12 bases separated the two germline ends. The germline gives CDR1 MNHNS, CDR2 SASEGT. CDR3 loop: CASSERGGVSTDTQYF. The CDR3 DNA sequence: TGTGCCAGCAGTGAACGGGGAGGAGTTAGCACAGATACGCAGTATTTT.

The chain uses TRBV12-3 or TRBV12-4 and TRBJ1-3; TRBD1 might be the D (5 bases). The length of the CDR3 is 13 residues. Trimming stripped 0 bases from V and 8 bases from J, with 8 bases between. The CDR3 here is CASSLAEGHTIYF. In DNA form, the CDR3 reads TGTGCCAGCAGTTTAGCGGAGGGGCACACCATATATTTT.

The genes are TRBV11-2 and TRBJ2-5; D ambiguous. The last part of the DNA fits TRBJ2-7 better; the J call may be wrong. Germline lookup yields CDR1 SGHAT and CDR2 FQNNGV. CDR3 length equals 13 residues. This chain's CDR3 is CASSRHTYYEQYF. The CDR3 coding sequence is TGTGCCAGCAGCCGACACACCTACTACGAGCAGTACTTC.

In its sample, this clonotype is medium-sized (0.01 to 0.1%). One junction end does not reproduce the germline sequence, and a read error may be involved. CDR3 sequence reads: CASSLALPGGPSEQFF. The CDR3, as DNA: TGTGCTAGCAGCTTAGCGTTGCCGGGAGGGCCCAGTGAGCAGTTCTTC. The chain recombines TRBV7-7 with TRBJ2-1; 8 bases fit TRBD2. This CDR3 comprises 16 residues. The germline V gene has CDR1 SSHAT and CDR2 FNYEAQ (reference sequence).

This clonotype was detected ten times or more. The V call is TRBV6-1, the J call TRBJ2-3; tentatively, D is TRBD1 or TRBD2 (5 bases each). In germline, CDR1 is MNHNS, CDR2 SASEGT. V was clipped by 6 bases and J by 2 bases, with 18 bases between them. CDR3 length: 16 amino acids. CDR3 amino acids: CASREFGGSDTDTQYF. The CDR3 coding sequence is TGTGCCAGCAGGGAATTTGGGGGAAGCGACACAGATACGCAGTATTTT.

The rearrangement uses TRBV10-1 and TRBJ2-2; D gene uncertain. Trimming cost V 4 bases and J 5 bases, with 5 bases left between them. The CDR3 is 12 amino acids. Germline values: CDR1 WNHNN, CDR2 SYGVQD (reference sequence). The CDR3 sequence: CASSGDTGELFF. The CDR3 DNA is TGCGCCAGCAGTGGCGATACCGGGGAGCTGTTTTTT.